One and the same sample provided the 16 T cell receptor beta chains below, sequenced in a study of blood T cell repertoires in COVID-19. The method was immunoSEQ multiplex PCR; TCRdb's version includes in-frame clones alone and lacks a portion of them. The sample includes some 300,000 clones, about nine tenths of them seen just once. Input material: PBMCs or T cells enriched from blood (not recorded which). These receptors came from a woman aged 50 to 60 who had been exposed to COVID-19.

V gene TRBV3-1 (or the pseudogene TRBV3-2) combines with J gene TRBJ1-2; TRBD1 might be the D (5 bases). Deletions cut 3 bases from V and 3 bases from J, with 20 bases between. This CDR3 is 17 amino acids long. Germline values: CDR1 LGHDT, CDR2 YNNKEL (reference sequence). For the CDR3, the DNA is TGTGCCAGCAGCCACCTGTCGGGGGGGGTTGTGGACTATGGCTACACCTTC. Translating gives CASSHLSGGVVDYGYTF.

This clone was picked up one time. This chain connects TRBV21-1 to TRBJ1-2; the table names TRBD1, a call not compared with the DNA. TRBV21-1 is a known pseudogene. This CDR3 is 17 amino acids long. The CDR3: CASDREGALIGNYGYTF. In nucleotides, the CDR3 is TGTGCCAGCGACCGAGAGGGGGCCCTCATAGGGAACTATGGCTACACCTTC.

This sequence joins TRBV2 and TRBJ2-2; TRBD2 matches at 12 bases. V was pared by 6 bases and J by 11 bases, with 10 bases of the junction left unmatched. This CDR3 has 15 amino acids. Germline lookup yields CDR1 SNHLY and CDR2 FYNNEI. The CDR3 DNA sequence: TGTGCCAGCAGACGACTAGCGGGGGAAGGTGCCGAGCTGTTTTTT. The encoded protein is CASRRLAGEGAELFF.

This clone was recorded once. The V call is TRBV7-9, the J call TRBJ2-3; 9 positions match TRBD1. The CDR3 sequence is 15 residues long. V was clipped by 5 bases and J by 2 bases; unmatched bases: 5. Germline V lookup: CDR1 SEHNR, CDR2 FQNEAQ (reference sequence). The CDR3 nucleotides read TGTGCCAGCAGCCGGGGACAGGGAATCACAGATACGCAGTATTTT. Protein: CASSRGQGITDTQYF.

Of note for this clone: This sample includes further DNA sequences coding for the same CDR3. The chain has TRBV4-1 and TRBJ1-3; D unresolved. Germline CDR1 reads MGHRA; CDR2 reads YSYEKL. CDR3 size: 15 residues. The V end lost 0 bases, the J end lost 0 bases, and 6 bases lay between the germline ends. CDR3 sequence: CASSQESVSGNTIYF. The CDR3 nucleotides read TGCGCCAGCAGCCAAGAGTCGGTCTCTGGAAACACCATATATTTT.

CDR3 loop: CASSRTGGYTEAFF. The CDR3 DNA reads as TGTGCCAGCAGCCGGACAGGGGGCTACACTGAAGCTTTCTTT. The chain recombines TRBV28 with TRBJ1-1; 11 nucleotides align to TRBD1. Trimming removed 6 bases from V and 3 bases from J; junction bases left unmatched: 3. Germline loops: CDR1 MDHEN, CDR2 SYDVKM. The CDR3 has 14 amino acids. The full variable domain, rest sourced from reference TRBV28 and TRBJ1-1, is DVKVTQSSRYLVKRTGEKVFLECVQDMDHENMFWYRQDPGLGLRLIYFSYDVKMKEKGDIPEGYSVSREKKERFSLILESASTNQTSMYLCASSRTGGYTEAFFGQGTRLTVV.

This clone was seen a single time. This chain joins TRBV28 and TRBJ2-5; TRBD2 matches at 8 bases. The CDR3 sequence is 15 residues long. Germline CDR1 and CDR2: MDHEN and SYDVKM. Trimming at V came to 6 bases and at J to 1 base, leaving 7 bases not matched to a gene. The CDR3 sequence is CASRHPGTSQETQYF. The DNA for the CDR3 is TGTGCCAGCAGACACCCCGGGACTAGCCAAGAGACCCAGTACTTC.

V usage is TRBV14 and J usage is TRBJ2-2, with a tentative D call TRBD2 (5 bases). The germline CDR1 and CDR2 sequences are SGHDN and FVKESK. The CDR3 consists of 15 residues. The ends were cut back, 5 bases at V and 5 bases at J, with 15 bases in the middle. The CDR3 loop is CASSFDGEMTGELFF. CDR3 DNA: TGTGCCAGCAGCTTTGACGGGGAAATGACCGGGGAGCTGTTTTTT.

This sequence joins TRBV27 and TRBJ2-7; a weak D match, TRBD2 (7 bases). CDR3 length: 15 amino acids. Germline lookup yields CDR1 MNHEY and CDR2 SMNVEV (reference sequence). The V gene lost 4 bases and the J gene lost 3 bases, with 16 bases spanning the gap. As DNA, the CDR3 is TGTGCCAGCAGTTCCTTGGGGGAGGGGGACTACGAGCAGTACTTC. This codes for CASSSLGEGDYEQYF.

This chain links TRBV18 with TRBJ1-3; 8 bases align to TRBD1. CDR1 and CDR2 from the germline V gene are KGHSH and LQKENI. This CDR3 contains 14 residues. The junction had 9 bases not matched to a gene; V was cut back by 6 bases and J by 8 bases. The CDR3 DNA reads TGTGCCAGCTCTCCATCGGACAGGGCTCACACCATATATTTT. This translates into CASSPSDRAHTIYF.

The chain employs TRBV2 and TRBJ1-1; D gene uncertain. Trimming removed 8 bases at V and 5 bases at J, with 15 bases between. The CDR3 consists of 13 residues. Germline V gives CDR1 SNHLY, CDR2 FYNNEI. The CDR3 loop is CASARDPGTEAFF. The CDR3, as DNA: TGTGCCAGCGCACGGGATCCGGGAACTGAAGCTTTCTTT.

This clone was recorded only once. The V gene is TRBV4-1, the J gene TRBJ2-2; 8 bases fit TRBD1. V lost 4 bases and J lost 3; bases outside the gene matches: 4. The germline CDR1 and CDR2 sequences are MGHRA and YSYEKL. CDR3 length: 15 amino acids. The CDR3 DNA is TGCGCCAGCAGCCCGACAGGGGTTTACACCGGGGAGCTGTTTTTT. This gives the protein CASSPTGVYTGELFF.

This chain links TRBV7-2 with TRBJ2-5; D is undetermined. Trimming took off 1 base at V and 5 bases at J, with 8 bases between the two ends. Germline CDR1 is SGHTA and CDR2 is FQGNSA. The length of the CDR3 is 13 residues. This chain's CDR3 is CASSLGFGETQYF. The CDR3 DNA follows: TGTGCCAGCAGCTTAGGTTTCGGGGAGACCCAGTACTTC.

A note on this clone: The sample has other DNA sequences that encode this CDR3 too. The chain combines TRBV2 with TRBJ1-2, with 10 positions matching TRBD1. The germline V gene has CDR1 SNHLY and CDR2 FYNNEI. CDR3 length: 13 residues. V lost 3 bases and J lost 8; bases outside the gene matches: 3. CDR3 residues: CASSEDRGIGYTF. The CDR3 bases are TGTGCCAGCAGTGAGGACAGGGGGATCGGCTACACCTTC.

This clone turned up a few times. The chain has TRBV6-5 and TRBJ2-2, with a tentative D call TRBD1 (6 bases). Germline-derived CDR1 and CDR2 are MNHEY and SVGAGI. There are 15 residues in the CDR3. Trimming removed 7 bases from V and 4 bases from J, with 16 bases in between. CDR3 sequence: CASTLAPRGTGELFF. In DNA, the CDR3 is TGTGCCAGCACGCTGGCCCCCAGGGGCACCGGGGAGCTGTTTTTT.

The chain is built from TRBV18 and TRBJ1-4, with 10 nucleotides matching TRBD1. The CDR3 has 17 residues. Germline-derived CDR1 and CDR2 are KGHSH and LQKENI. After removal of 3 bases from V and 7 bases from J, the junction contained 11 bases not matched to a gene. CDR3 nucleotides: TGTGCCAGCTCACCCCCCTCCGGACAGGGGGGCACTGAAAAACTGTTTTTT. Translation gives CASSPPSGQGGTEKLFF.